Listed here is a single T cell receptor (beta chain). This sample is drawn from a study of cytomegalovirus exposure and HLA in healthy donors. Measured with immunoSEQ multiplex PCR; TCRdb has only the in-frame clones, and not every one. Of about 120,000 clones listed, roughly 90% were seen once; the top ten hold roughly 2%. This clonotype was sampled from a woman younger than 30 in good health and CMV-seronegative. Input material: PBMCs.

The CDR3 nucleotides read TGTGCCAGCAGGGCACTAGCGGGAGACTACGAGCAGTACTTC. Translation gives CASRALAGDYEQYF. V usage is TRBV6-5 and J usage is TRBJ2-7, with 11 bases aligning to TRBD2. CDR3 length: 14 residues. Germline V lookup: CDR1 MNHEY, CDR2 SVGAGI. Losses at the gene ends were 6 bases for V and 3 bases for J; bases not matched to a gene: 4.